Below, 10 T cell receptor beta chains from the same sample are listed, as sequenced in a study of T cells in Graves' hyperthyroidism and ophthalmopathy. Amplification yielded TCR beta CDR3 regions, with RNA transcripts as the source. TCR CDR3 underwent first-round RT-PCR with the HTBI primer set. One entry per CDR3 protein results from TCRdb running MiXCR on the multiplex PCR reads. This sample has 560,000 or so distinct CDR3 sequences; about 20% occur once, and the top ten carry roughly 50%. The specimen sequenced was blood. These receptors originate from a man aged 35 to 55 with Graves' ophthalmopathy.

Only a few counts were recorded for this clonotype. This chain uses TRBV6-2 or TRBV6-3 with TRBJ2-3; no firm D call. CDR1 and CDR2 (germline): MNHEY, SVGEGT. Trimming pared 4 bases from V and 2 bases from J, leaving 13 bases between. The CDR3 extends over 15 amino acids. The CDR3 region has the DNA TGTGCCAGCAGTTCCCTCCGACCGGACACAGATACGCAGTATTTT. Translation: CASSSLRPDTDTQYF.

In regard to this clonotype: A much larger clone differs from this one at a single base, so this may be a read error. The V and J genes are TRBV28 and TRBJ2-5; the D is unclear. V shed 5 bases and J shed 0 bases, with 10 bases lying between them. Germline V gives CDR1 MDHEN, CDR2 SYDVKM. The CDR3 is 14 amino acids. The CDR3 DNA is TGTGCCAGCAGTCCACGTGCGTACCAAGAGACCCAGTACTTC. Translating it yields CASSPRAYQETQYF.

This chain's CDR3 is CASSRRLASSYEQYF. The CDR3 DNA reads as TGTGCCAGCAGCCGTAGACTAGCCAGCTCCTACGAGCAGTACTTC. The J gene is TRBJ2-7, the V gene TRBV28, with 7 bases identical to TRBD2. The CDR3 totals 15 residues. V lost 6 bases, J lost 0 bases, and 8 bases stayed unmatched. CDR1 and CDR2 from the germline V gene are MDHEN and SYDVKM.

This clonotype has a count of ten or more. This chain uses TRBV5-1 with TRBJ2-5; possible D gene TRBD2, 6 bases. This CDR3 contains 14 residues. Germline lookup yields CDR1 SGHRS and CDR2 YFSETQ. Trimming stripped 4 bases from V and 5 bases from J, with 15 bases between. CDR3 amino acids: CASSLSGVGETQYF. The DNA for the CDR3 is TGCGCCAGCAGCCTGTCGGGAGTAGGCGAGACCCAGTACTTC.

This sequence joins TRBV20-1 and TRBJ1-2; TRBD1 might be the D (6 bases). The V gene's germline CDR1 is DFQATT and CDR2 SNEGSKA (reference sequence). This CDR3 is built from 13 residues. V dropped 3 bases and J dropped 8 bases, with 16 bases sitting between them. Here the CDR3 DNA reads TGCAGTGCTAGCGGCGATGGGGGCGGAGGCTACACCTTC. As protein: CSASGDGGGGYTF.

V and J are TRBV11-1 and TRBJ1-2; maybe TRBD1 (5 bases). This CDR3 region has 14 residues. V gave up 7 bases and J gave up 6 bases, with 18 bases separating them. Germline V gene sequence: CDR1 SGHAT, CDR2 FQDESV (reference sequence). The CDR3 loop reads CASTLDQGLDGYTF. The CDR3 nucleotides are TGTGCCAGCACCCTCGACCAGGGACTTGATGGCTACACCTTC.

The chain recombines TRBV9 with TRBJ2-6; D ambiguous. The V end lost 0 bases, the J end lost 1 base, and 5 bases lay between the germline ends. Germline V gene sequence: CDR1 SGDLS, CDR2 YYNGEE. The CDR3 sequence is 15 residues long. This CDR3 reads CASSVARSGANVLTF. As DNA, the CDR3 is TGTGCCAGCAGCGTAGCACGGTCTGGGGCCAACGTCCTGACTTTC.

This clonotype was picked up many times. The rearrangement uses TRBV5-1 and TRBJ2-7; TRBD2 matches at 9 bases. Germline assignment: CDR1 SGHRS and CDR2 YFSETQ. This CDR3 is built from 15 residues. Germline trimming cut 0 bases from V and 2 bases from J; bases unmatched to any gene: 3. The CDR3 spells CASSLVGGGAYEQYF. CDR3 bases: TGCGCCAGCAGCTTGGTGGGCGGGGGGGCCTACGAGCAGTACTTC.

This clonotype was seen many times. The chain links TRBV3-1 to TRBJ1-2, with a possible D match to TRBD1 (5 bases). Germline V lookup: CDR1 LGHDT, CDR2 YNNKEL (reference sequence). The length of the CDR3 is 14 residues. Trimming cost V 4 bases and J 5 bases, with 14 bases left between them. The CDR3 protein is CASSLGTRSYGYTF. In DNA, the CDR3 is TGTGCCAGCAGCCTAGGGACTCGGTCGTATGGCTACACCTTC. Variable domain in full (rest from reference TRBV3-1 and TRBJ1-2): DTAVSQTPKYLVTQMGNDKSIKCEQNLGHDTMYWYKQDSKKFLKIMFSYNNKELIINETVPNRFSPKSPDKAHLNLHINSLELGDSAVYFCASSLGTRSYGYTFGSGTRLTVV.

The chain has TRBV7-8 and TRBJ2-3, with 10 bases identical to TRBD2. The CDR3 runs 14 residues. Germline-derived CDR1 and CDR2 are SGHVS and FQNEAQ. V trimming: 6 bases; J trimming: 9 bases; junction bases outside the gene matches: 9. The CDR3 sequence: CASSRLAGGGTQYF. The CDR3 DNA reads TGTGCCAGCAGTCGACTAGCGGGCGGGGGGACGCAGTATTTT.